The 3 T cell receptor beta chains below come from one sample, sequenced in a study of shared clonotypes between healthy human individuals. Repertoires were generated with immunoSEQ multiplex PCR, while TCRdb's copy carries only in-frame clones and drops some. The sample holds around 2,000,000 clones, 85% to 95% seen once. Sequencing used naive CD4+ T cells sorted from blood. Subset specified: CD45RA+ positively selected. The receptor source for this set is a man younger than 35 in good health.

The chain links TRBV19 to TRBJ2-5, with D maybe TRBD1 (5 bases). CDR1 LNHDA and CDR2 SQIVND come from the germline V gene (reference sequence). CDR3 length: 14 residues. V was shortened by 6 bases and J by 7 bases, with 18 bases between the two germline ends. DNA for the CDR3: TGTGCCAGTAGGCCGACGGCAGGGTCTGGGACCCAGTACTTC. It is translated as CASRPTAGSGTQYF.

The chain combines TRBV7-9 with TRBJ2-7; the D gene could be TRBD1 or TRBD2 (5 bases each). Trimming removed 1 base from V and 1 base from J, with 14 bases in between. Germline V gene data show CDR1 as SEHNR and CDR2 as FQNEAQ (reference sequence). CDR3 length: 16 residues. The CDR3 sequence is CASSLDIAWTSYEQYF. The CDR3, as DNA: TGTGCCAGCAGCTTAGACATAGCGTGGACATCCTACGAGCAGTACTTC.

The chain carries TRBV2 and TRBJ1-5; 8 bases are shared with TRBD1. This CDR3 comprises 13 residues. Germline lookup yields CDR1 SNHLY and CDR2 FYNNEI. With 7 bases clipped from V and 6 bases from J, the junction kept 5 bases outside the gene matches. CDR3 region: CASIGQGTQPQHF. The DNA for the CDR3 is TGTGCCAGCATTGGACAGGGTACTCAGCCCCAGCATTTT.